Detailed here is one T cell receptor (beta chain). The target antigen is unknown. Employing constant-segment primers, 5'RACE generated TCR alpha and TCR beta cDNA libraries bearing sample barcodes and UMIs. TCRdb recomputed calls from the 5' RACE reads with MiXCR, one row per CDR3 protein. The sample records 270,000 or so distinct CDR3 sequences, approximately 16% being singletons. These data originate in a study of T-cell memory formation after mild COVID-19. About the research overall: Most TCR clusters belonged to a single donor. Study conclusions and caveats: CM and EM subsets held most contracting CD4+ clones; EMRA held CD8+ ones.

The CDR3 has 17 amino acids. What was sequenced was PBMCs or a T cell subset sorted from them (not recorded which). This sequence originates from a man between 18 and 29 years old who had mild COVID-19 (a few samples of this study predate the infection). Cell type and time point are not known. The chain has TRBV21-1 and TRBJ2-7; the D call in the table, TRBD1, was not verified against the DNA. TRBV21-1 is an annotated pseudogene. The DNA for the CDR3 is TGTGCCAGCAGCAAAGCCACCTGGGGCGTACCCCGCTACGAGCAGTACGTC. This codes for CASSKATWGVPRYEQYV.